Following are 10 T cell receptor beta chains from one sample sequenced in a study of beta chain features in type 1 diabetes. Sequenced material consisted of expressed TCRB transcripts (all of the isolated RNA was reverse transcribed). The data were produced by immunoSEQ multiplex PCR, yet TCRdb's version contains in-frame clones alone and is incomplete. The data contain around 250,000 clones, roughly an eighth of them singletons. Findings and limits, study-wide: Moderately but significantly shorter TCRB CDR3s were found in Type 1 diabetes patients in all four CD4+ subsets.

Their specific antigens are unknown. Sequencing used naive CD4+ T cells from blood. These receptors were obtained from a man aged 25-45 years with type 1 diabetes.

The genes are TRBV7-9 and TRBJ1-4; D is possibly TRBD1 (5 bases). This CDR3 is built from 11 residues. Germline V gives CDR1 SEHNR, CDR2 FQNEAQ (reference sequence). The germline V and J ends were trimmed by 6 bases and 8 bases, with 7 bases remaining between them. The CDR3 nucleotides are TGTGCCAGCAGAGACAGCGAAAAACTGTTTTTT. Protein: CASRDSEKLFF.

This CDR3 reads CASARGLAGGNEQFF. The CDR3 DNA is TGTGCCAGTGCTAGGGGACTAGCGGGAGGGAACGAGCAGTTCTTC. The chain links TRBV9 to TRBJ2-1; TRBD2 agrees at 16 bases. CDR1 SGDLS and CDR2 YYNGEE come from the germline V gene. V shed 8 bases, J shed 10 bases, and the junction held 9 bases outside the gene matches. The CDR3 totals 15 residues.

The V gene is TRBV28, the J gene TRBJ2-5; 8 bases line up with TRBD2. Germline V gene lookup returns CDR1 MDHEN and CDR2 SYDVKM. CDR3 length: 15 amino acids. The junction had 4 bases not matched to a gene; V was cut back by 1 base and J by 3 bases. CDR3 sequence reads: CASSLSLAGEETQYF. The DNA for the CDR3 is TGTGCCAGCAGTTTATCCCTAGCGGGTGAAGAGACCCAGTACTTC.

The chain employs TRBV15 and TRBJ2-5, with 10 bases that match TRBD2. The CDR3 is 14 residues long. Trimming at V came to 2 bases and at J to 3 bases, leaving 0 bases not matched to a gene. Germline V lookup: CDR1 LNHNV, CDR2 YYDKDF (reference sequence). CDR3 nucleotides: TGTGCCACCAGCAGAACTAGCGGGGAAGAGACCCAGTACTTC. Translation gives CATSRTSGEETQYF.

V and J are TRBV7-2 and TRBJ2-5, with 10 bases lining up with TRBD2. Germline V gene lookup returns CDR1 SGHTA and CDR2 FQGNSA. CDR3 size: 16 residues. The junction had 3 bases not matched to a gene; V was cut back by 2 bases and J by 0 bases. CDR3 DNA sequence: TGTGCCAGCAGCTTAAAGACTAGCGGGCACCAAGAGACCCAGTACTTC. The encoded protein is CASSLKTSGHQETQYF.

V usage is TRBV7-9 and J usage is TRBJ2-1, with 16 positions matching TRBD2. CDR3 length: 15 amino acids. In germline, CDR1 is SEHNR, CDR2 FQNEAQ (reference sequence). With 3 bases clipped from V and 8 bases from J, the junction kept 1 base outside the gene matches. The CDR3 nucleotides are TGTGCCAGCAGCTTGGGACTAGCGGGAGGGGATGAGCAGTTCTTC. It encodes CASSLGLAGGDEQFF.

This clone was detected a few times. This chain uses TRBV6-5 with TRBJ2-1; D not resolved. Looked up from germline, CDR1 is MNHEY and CDR2 is SVGAGI. This CDR3 region has 14 residues. V was shortened by 0 bases and J by 7 bases, with 10 bases between the two germline ends. The CDR3 sequence: CASSYSRHWNEQFF. The CDR3 nucleotides are TGTGCCAGCAGTTACTCGCGACATTGGAATGAGCAGTTCTTC.

This clone has only a few counts. The V call is TRBV6-1, the J call TRBJ1-1; 8 bases align to TRBD1. The junction had 5 bases not matched to a gene; V was cut back by 4 bases and J by 7 bases. Looked up from germline, CDR1 is MNHNS and CDR2 is SASEGT. CDR3 length: 13 amino acids. The CDR3: CASSGTGGGEAFF. The CDR3 DNA reads TGTGCCAGCAGTGGTACAGGGGGAGGTGAAGCTTTCTTT.

The chain links TRBV28 to TRBJ1-2; maybe TRBD1 (6 bases). V gave up 7 bases and J gave up 10 bases, with 16 bases separating them. The V gene's germline CDR1 is MDHEN and CDR2 SYDVKM. The CDR3 covers 12 residues. CDR3 sequence (DNA): TGTGCCAGCACCCAATCCCAGGGACACTACACCTTC. As protein: CASTQSQGHYTF.

This clone was seen only a few times. This chain connects TRBV15 to TRBJ2-7; no clear D gene. Trimming took 0 bases from V and 3 from J, leaving 6 bases between them. The CDR3 runs 13 residues. Germline lookup yields CDR1 LNHNV and CDR2 YYDKDF (reference sequence). The CDR3 DNA reads as TGTGCCACCAGCAGAGATCCGTTCTACGAGCAGTACTTC. Its protein is CATSRDPFYEQYF.